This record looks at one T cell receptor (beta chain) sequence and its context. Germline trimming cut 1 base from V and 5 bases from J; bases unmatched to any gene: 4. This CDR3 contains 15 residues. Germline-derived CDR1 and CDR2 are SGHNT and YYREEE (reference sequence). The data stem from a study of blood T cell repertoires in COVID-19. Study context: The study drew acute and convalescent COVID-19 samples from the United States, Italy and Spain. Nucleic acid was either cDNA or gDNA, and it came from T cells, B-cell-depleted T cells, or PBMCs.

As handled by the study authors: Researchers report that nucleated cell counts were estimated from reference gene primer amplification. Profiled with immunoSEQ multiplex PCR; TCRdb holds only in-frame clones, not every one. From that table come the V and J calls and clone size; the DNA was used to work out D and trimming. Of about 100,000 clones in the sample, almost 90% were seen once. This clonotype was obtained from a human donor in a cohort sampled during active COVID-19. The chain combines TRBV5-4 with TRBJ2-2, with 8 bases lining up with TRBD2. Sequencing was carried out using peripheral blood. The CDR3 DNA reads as TGTGCCAGCAGCTTGCGAGCGGGAGTTACCGGGGAGCTGTTTTTT. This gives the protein CASSLRAGVTGELFF.